This entry features one T cell receptor (beta chain) sequence. Its antigen remains unidentified. It has no much larger one-base neighbor in the sample; base qualities were not kept. The sample belongs to a study of cytomegalovirus exposure and HLA in healthy donors (TCRdb year 2017). With respect to the entire study: According to an earlier analysis of 550 to 750 of the donors, about 179 million T cells yielded over 100 million unique TCR beta sequences and 250 to 350 Gb of sequence data. The number of typed donors differed by locus: 629-630 for A, B, C, DRB1 and DQB1; 500 to 550 for DQA1; approximately 610 for DPA1; and approximately 450 for DPB1. In a later analysis, previously published TCR beta repertoires from some 640 donors were re-analyzed and high-resolution HLA genotyping was added so that TCR occurrence patterns could be studied. On average, roughly 250,000 unique TCR beta nucleotide sequences were sequenced per donor among a few hundred genotyped donors of the cohort, with around 19% of those sequences being non-productive. An early release covering roughly 600 HLA-typed donors comprised about 290 gigabases of sequencing data and around 85 million unique TCR sequences. In the later analysis, no new phenotypic data were used to find candidate immune exposures; instead, reliance was placed on TCR beta sequences and their occurrence across donors. Along with the roughly 670-subject first cohort, a separate validation cohort of 120 different subjects was used. Class I and class II HLA loci were covered by the typing at four-digit resolution. To predict cytomegalovirus infection status, the study combined high-throughput TCR immunosequencing, statistical association of individual TCRs with disease status, and machine learning. Of the roughly 400 genotyped donors, over 70% fell in the genetic ancestry cluster associated with self-reported Caucasian donors. The study profiled the T cell repertoires of fewer than 850 subjects by immunosequencing and related them to cytomegalovirus serostatus. Donor age, sex, ethnicity and CMV serostatus were compiled alongside the repertoire data. About five DR-DQ haplotypes were treated as single units for association and clustering because of strong linkage in the cohort. In a later genetic analysis, genome-wide SNP genotypes for 398 of the 666 donors were used, and that subset was treated as a discovery cohort. All discovery cohort repertoires had been generated on a single sequencing platform. In an earlier analysis of roughly 540 of the donors, high-throughput TCR beta sequencing was used to judge whether each TCR beta V gene segment behaved as functional or pseudogenic. The study aimed to test whether signatures of past pathogen exposure could be identified by cataloging public T cell receptors. The paper's findings and limits, for the study overall: A later analysis associated about 16,000 TCR beta sequences with specific HLA alleles at a false discovery rate of 0.05. A later analysis found that HLA-associated TCR beta chains were more clonally expanded and had lower generation probabilities than equally common non-associated chains. The study listed 150 to 200 TCR beta chains as associated with cytomegalovirus. According to a later analysis, parvovirus B19, influenza, CMV and Epstein-Barr virus appeared linked to several top co-occurrence clusters. In both the original and validation cohorts, the classifier was reported to diagnose cytomegalovirus status with high specificity and sensitivity. Some IMGT-functional V segments, including TRBV6-2 and TRBV6-3, could not be told apart with the 87-base-pair reads, so those segments were excluded. HLA typing was unavailable for some donors at each locus, so association tests used only the typed subset. Most TCR sequences were observed very rarely across donors, whereas some public TCRs were present in many individuals. In vitro tests confirmed that three of the cytomegalovirus-associated TCR beta chains recognize cytomegalovirus antigens. The earlier analysis of some 560 of the donors excluded 15 to 20 rarely observed V segments, including chromosome 9 orphons, because counts were too low. An earlier analysis of approximately 540 of the donors showed that most TCR beta V segments appeared in productive rearrangements either about 87% or about 30% of the time, which broadly matched IMGT annotations. Most CMV-associated TCR beta chains appeared to be HLA-restricted in a later analysis, and the HLA associations seemed to be driven largely by CMV exposure. CMV serostatus was the only immune exposure information available for the cohort. Only TCR beta chains were sequenced in this cohort, and the absence of alpha or paired-chain data limited detectable features. V-gene and J-gene trimming of TCR beta chains was associated with a missense DCLRE1C variant in a later genetic analysis, and the association was replicated in an independent cohort. According to a later genetic analysis, donors in an Asian-associated ancestry cluster had fewer N-insertions in productive TCRs than the approximately 670-donor mean. A further reported finding was that TCR beta sequences accurately predicted the HLA-A and HLA-B alleles for most subjects in the first cohort. The authors suggested that the approach could potentially be generalized to other disease states and immunological phenotypes. In a later analysis, TCR association rates were found to vary across HLA loci, with the most associated TCRs seen for DRB1 alleles and the fewest for HLA-C alleles. Linkage disequilibrium might explain the correlated functional status among segregating V segments, but an unknown experimental factor could not be ruled out. The sequencing pipeline was judged likely to have produced a cluster of highly shared sequence variants as a technical artifact. When HLA alleles, especially DR and DQ, strongly co-occurred, TCR associations were difficult to assign to individual alleles. Presence/absence analyses assumed roughly uniform sequencing depth across donors, an assumption that may not hold.

In total, about 650 healthy bone marrow donors made up the cohort. At the time of sampling, all cohort members were nominally healthy, though unrecorded immune exposures were likely present. The donor was CMV seropositive and belonged to the group of more than 250 seropositive cohort members. A peripheral blood sample was provided by each donor, and peripheral blood mononuclear cells were used for TCR beta sequencing. The Qiagen DNeasy Blood Extraction Kit was used to extract genomic DNA from the blood cell samples. The CDR3 sequence holds 17 residues, the cysteine and phenylalanine included. Only the CDR3 DNA stays, 51 bases, in frame from base 1. Looking up the germline V gene yields CDR1 SGHVS and CDR2 FNYEAQ. The protocol used for the library was the immunoSEQ multiplex PCR assay. For the multiplex PCR, a mixture combining 60 forward primers for TCR Vbeta segments and 13 reverse primers for TCR Jbeta segments was used. A multiplex PCR assay on genomic DNA amplified the CDR3 region of rearranged TCR beta genes. The amplified TCR beta libraries were sequenced on the Illumina HiSeq System as 87-base-pair reads. Turning to the authors' computational methods: A later analysis tallied around 80 million unique TCR beta chains across the 666 repertoires, and approximately 9.9 million of those chains were shared by two or more donors. Raw reads were error-corrected and collapsed into unique sequences with a nearest-neighbor algorithm that merged closely related sequences to remove PCR and sequencing errors. CDR3 sequences were aligned to IMGT reference sequences to assign V, D and J gene segments. For a sequence to be retained, a match of at least six nucleotides was required to both a V gene segment and a J gene segment. A rearrangement was called productive if the CDR3 had no stop codons and remained in frame with V and J, and every other rearrangement was called non-productive. CDR3 was defined according to IMGT convention as the region running from the second conserved V-encoded cysteine to the conserved J-encoded phenylalanine. The earlier analysis of 450 to 750 of the donors excluded any sequence lacking an unambiguous match to a single V gene segment. In an earlier analysis of several hundred of the donors, V segments were called functional above 56.7% productive rearrangements and were called segregating when the between-donor standard deviation exceeded 5%. A statistical classification framework was built to diagnose cytomegalovirus status from the catalog of TCR beta chain sequences. V and J gene assignment, in a later analysis, came from comparing TCR nucleotide sequences with IMGT/GENE-DB human TR gene sequences. A later analysis assigned CDR3 sequences and most-parsimonious VDJ recombination scenarios with the TCRdist pipeline. A later analysis defined each TCR beta chain by its CDR3 amino acid sequence plus V-gene family, and excluded reads lacking a unique V-gene family. As a way to deal with suspected cross-contamination and a sequencing artifact, a later analysis dropped 450 to 600 nucleotide sequences that were highly shared and had low generation probability. For each public chain, a later analysis derived a clonal expansion index from normalized ranks of inferred template counts within each repertoire. A later analysis computed generation probabilities with a VDJ recombination model fitted to out-of-frame rearrangements, and checked the results against IGoR. Hypergeometric tests were used in a later analysis to score TCR-TCR, TCR-HLA and TCR-CMV co-occurrence, with a repertoire-size bias correction applied to the TCR pairs. False discovery rates were estimated in a later analysis by permuting HLA or CMV assignments 20 times. A later analysis grouped co-occurring TCRs with DBSCAN, adding TCRdist sequence similarity when clustering within HLA-allele-positive subsets. Co-occurrence clustering excluded repertoires with fewer than 30,000 or more than 120,000 public chains, plus five with anomalous nucleotide sharing. This is the immuneACCESS table as TCRdb keeps it, with only in-frame sequences that have V and J called. A part of the clones is gone; compared with another copy, unresolved V genes explain less than half, and the rest is unexplained. The D gene and trimming were derived from the DNA, and the V and J assignments and clone size from that table. Recorded for this sample are some 100,000 clones; around three quarters of them occurred a single time. The ten largest clones take up roughly 5% of the sample.

The sequence was collected from a man over 45 in good health and CMV-seropositive. Sequencing was performed on PBMCs. The chain joins TRBV7-6 to TRBJ2-5; 7 junctional bases match TRBD2. The J call is in doubt because the DNA end fits TRBJ2-7 better. CDR3 reads: CASSRAGWDVGSYEQYF. The DNA sequence reads TGTGCCAGCAGCAGAGCGGGGTGGGACGTAGGCTCCTACGAGCAGTACTTC.